One T cell receptor beta chain is described in this entry. Per germline, CDR1 MDHEN and CDR2 SYDVKM. The CDR3 sequence is 18 residues long. V was clipped by 5 bases and J by 1 base; unmatched bases: 13. Using immunoSEQ multiplex PCR, the repertoire was profiled, and TCRdb retains in-frame clones only, with some absent. The data contain a few hundred thousand clones, roughly 80% of them seen just once; the ten biggest clones take up approximately 8.4%. This entry comes from a study of blood T cell repertoires in COVID-19. This clonotype was obtained from a woman older than 75 with COVID-19, enrolled during active disease. This chain joins TRBV28 and TRBJ1-2, with 10 bases identical to TRBD1. The sample comprised peripheral blood. CDR3 sequence reads: CASSPLHGTGVLNYGYTF. Here the CDR3 DNA reads TGTGCCAGCAGTCCATTGCACGGGACAGGGGTCCTTAACTATGGCTACACCTTC.